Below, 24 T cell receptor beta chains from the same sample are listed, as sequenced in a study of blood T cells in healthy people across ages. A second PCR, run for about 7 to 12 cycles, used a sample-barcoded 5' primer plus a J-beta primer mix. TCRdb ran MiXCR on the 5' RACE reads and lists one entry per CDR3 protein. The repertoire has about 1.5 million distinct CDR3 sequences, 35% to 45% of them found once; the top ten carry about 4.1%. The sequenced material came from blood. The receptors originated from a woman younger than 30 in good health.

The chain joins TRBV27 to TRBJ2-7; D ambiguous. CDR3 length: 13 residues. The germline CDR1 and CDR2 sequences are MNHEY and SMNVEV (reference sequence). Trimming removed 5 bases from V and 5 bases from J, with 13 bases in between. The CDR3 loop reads CASSLRPSHEQYF. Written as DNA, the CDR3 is TGTGCCAGCAGTCTTAGGCCGTCCCACGAGCAGTACTTC.

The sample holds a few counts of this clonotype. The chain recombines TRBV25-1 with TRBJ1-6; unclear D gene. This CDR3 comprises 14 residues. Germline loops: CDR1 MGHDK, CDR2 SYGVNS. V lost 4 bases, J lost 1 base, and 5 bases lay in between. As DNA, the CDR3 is TGTGCCAGCAGTGGAATTTCCTATAATTCACCCCTCCACTTT. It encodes CASSGISYNSPLHF.

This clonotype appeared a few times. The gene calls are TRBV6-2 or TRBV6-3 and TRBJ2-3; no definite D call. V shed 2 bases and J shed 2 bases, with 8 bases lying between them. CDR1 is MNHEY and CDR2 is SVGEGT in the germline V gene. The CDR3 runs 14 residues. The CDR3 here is CASSYGRATDTQYF. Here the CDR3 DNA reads TGTGCCAGCAGTTACGGGCGCGCCACAGATACGCAGTATTTT.

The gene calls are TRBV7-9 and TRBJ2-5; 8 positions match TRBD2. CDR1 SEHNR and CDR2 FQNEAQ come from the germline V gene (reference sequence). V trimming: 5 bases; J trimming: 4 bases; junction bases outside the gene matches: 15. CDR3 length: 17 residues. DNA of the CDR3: TGTGCCAGCAGCCAGACTACTAGCGGTGGCGGGTTAGAGACCCAGTACTTC. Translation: CASSQTTSGGGLETQYF.

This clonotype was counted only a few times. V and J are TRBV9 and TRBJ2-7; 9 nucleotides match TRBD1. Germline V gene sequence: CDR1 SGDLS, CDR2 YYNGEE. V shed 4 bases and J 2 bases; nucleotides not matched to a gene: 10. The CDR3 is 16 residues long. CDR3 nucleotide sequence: TGTGCCAGCAGCAGCCGGGACAGGGTTCAGCCCTACGAGCAGTACTTC. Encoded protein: CASSSRDRVQPYEQYF.

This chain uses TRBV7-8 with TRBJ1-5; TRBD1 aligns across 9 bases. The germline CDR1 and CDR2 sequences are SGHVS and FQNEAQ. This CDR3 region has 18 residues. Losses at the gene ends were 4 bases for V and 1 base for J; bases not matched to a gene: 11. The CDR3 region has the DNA TGTGCCAGCAGCTCGGGACAGGGACAATCTTCCAGCAATCAGCCCCAGCATTTT. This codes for CASSSGQGQSSSNQPQHF. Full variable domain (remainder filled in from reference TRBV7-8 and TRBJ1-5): GAGVSQSPRYKVAKRGQDVALRCDPISGHVSLFWYQQALGQGPEFLTYFQNEAQLDKSGLPSDRFFAERPEGSVSTLKIQRTQQEDSAVYLCASSSGQGQSSSNQPQHFGDGTRLSIL.

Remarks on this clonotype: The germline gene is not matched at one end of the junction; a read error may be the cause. The CDR3 nucleotides read TGTACCAGCAGTGAACAGGGGCGGGATACGCAGTATTTT. Translating it yields CTSSEQGRDTQYF. V and J are TRBV2 and TRBJ2-3; 7 nucleotides line up with TRBD1. The CDR3 is made up of 13 amino acids. Germline CDR1 is SNHLY and CDR2 is FYNNEI.

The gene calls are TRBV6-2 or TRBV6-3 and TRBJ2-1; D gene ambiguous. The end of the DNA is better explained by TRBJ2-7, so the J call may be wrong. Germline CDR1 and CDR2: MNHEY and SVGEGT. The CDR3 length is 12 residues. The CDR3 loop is CASSYPLTRQYF. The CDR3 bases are TGTGCCAGCAGTTACCCGCTAACGAGGCAGTACTTC.

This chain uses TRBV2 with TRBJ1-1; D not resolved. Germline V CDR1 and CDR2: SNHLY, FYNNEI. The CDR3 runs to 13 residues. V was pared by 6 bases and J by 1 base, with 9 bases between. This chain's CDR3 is CASRKDPNTEAFF. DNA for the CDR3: TGTGCCAGCAGAAAGGATCCGAACACTGAAGCTTTCTTT. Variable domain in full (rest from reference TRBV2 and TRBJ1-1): EPEVTQTPSHQVTQMGQEVILRCVPISNHLYFYWYRQILGQKVEFLVSFYNNEISEKSEIFDDQFSVERPDGSNFTLKIRSTKLEDSAMYFCASRKDPNTEAFFGQGTRLTVV.

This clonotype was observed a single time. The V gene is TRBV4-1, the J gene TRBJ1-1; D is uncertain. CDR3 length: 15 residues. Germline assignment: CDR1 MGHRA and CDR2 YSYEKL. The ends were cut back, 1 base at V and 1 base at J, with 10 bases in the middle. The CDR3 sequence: CASSQVTAGNTEAFF. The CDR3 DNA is TGCGCCAGCAGCCAAGTAACGGCAGGGAACACTGAAGCTTTCTTT.

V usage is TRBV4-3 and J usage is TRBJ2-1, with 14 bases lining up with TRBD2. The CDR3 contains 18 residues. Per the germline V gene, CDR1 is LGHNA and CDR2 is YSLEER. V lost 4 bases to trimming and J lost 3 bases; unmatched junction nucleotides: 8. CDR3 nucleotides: TGCGCCAGCAGCCCAGGACTAGCGGGGGGTAAAATCTACAATGAGCAGTTCTTC. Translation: CASSPGLAGGKIYNEQFF.

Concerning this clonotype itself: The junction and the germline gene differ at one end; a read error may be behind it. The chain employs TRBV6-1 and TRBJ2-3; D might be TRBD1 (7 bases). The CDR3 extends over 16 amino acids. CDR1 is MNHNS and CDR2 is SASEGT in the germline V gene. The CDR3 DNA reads TGTGCCAGCAGTAAAGCAGGGGGGACGGACACAGATACGCAGTATTTT. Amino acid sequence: CASSKAGGTDTDTQYF.

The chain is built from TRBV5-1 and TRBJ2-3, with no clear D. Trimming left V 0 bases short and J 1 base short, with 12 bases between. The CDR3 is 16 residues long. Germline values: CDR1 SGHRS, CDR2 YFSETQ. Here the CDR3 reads CASSLGSSTGTDTQYF. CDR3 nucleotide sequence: TGCGCCAGCAGCTTGGGGAGTAGTACCGGCACAGATACGCAGTATTTT.

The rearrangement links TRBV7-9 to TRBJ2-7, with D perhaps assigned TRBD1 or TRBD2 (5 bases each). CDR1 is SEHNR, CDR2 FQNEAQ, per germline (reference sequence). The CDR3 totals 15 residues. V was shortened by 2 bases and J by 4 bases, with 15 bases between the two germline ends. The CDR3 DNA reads TGTGCCAGCAGCTTAAGGGGAGACCTCTCGTACGAGCAGTACTTC. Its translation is CASSLRGDLSYEQYF.

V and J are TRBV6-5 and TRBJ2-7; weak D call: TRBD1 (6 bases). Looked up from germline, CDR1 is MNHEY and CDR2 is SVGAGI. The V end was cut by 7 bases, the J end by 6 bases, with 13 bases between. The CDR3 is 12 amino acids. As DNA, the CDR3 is TGTGCCAGCACCGACAGGTTCTCCGAGCAGTACTTC. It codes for CASTDRFSEQYF.

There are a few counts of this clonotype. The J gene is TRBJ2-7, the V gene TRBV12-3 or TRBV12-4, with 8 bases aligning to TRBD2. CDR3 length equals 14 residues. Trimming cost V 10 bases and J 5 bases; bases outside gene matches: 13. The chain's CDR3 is CATQLGLGFHEQYF. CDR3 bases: TGTGCCACCCAACTGGGACTAGGTTTCCACGAGCAGTACTTC.

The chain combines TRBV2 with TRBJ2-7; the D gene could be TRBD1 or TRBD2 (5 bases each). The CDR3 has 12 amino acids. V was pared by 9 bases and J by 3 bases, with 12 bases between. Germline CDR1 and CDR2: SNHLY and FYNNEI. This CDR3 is CASEGHLYEQYF. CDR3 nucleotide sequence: TGTGCCAGTGAGGGGCACCTCTACGAGCAGTACTTC.

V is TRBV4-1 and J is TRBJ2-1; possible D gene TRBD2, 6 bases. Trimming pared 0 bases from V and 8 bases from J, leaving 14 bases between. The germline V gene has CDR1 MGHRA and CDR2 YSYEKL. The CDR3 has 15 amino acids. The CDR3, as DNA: TGCGCCAGCAGCCAAGAGGAGGGTTCAGCGGATGAGCAGTTCTTC. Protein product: CASSQEEGSADEQFF.

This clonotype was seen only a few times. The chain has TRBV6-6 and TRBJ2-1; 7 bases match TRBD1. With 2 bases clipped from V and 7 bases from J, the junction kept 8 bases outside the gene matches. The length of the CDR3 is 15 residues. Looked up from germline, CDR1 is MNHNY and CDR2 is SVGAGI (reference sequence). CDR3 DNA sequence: TGTGCCAGCAGTTACGGGGAAGGGGGCATAAATGAGCAGTTCTTC. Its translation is CASSYGEGGINEQFF.

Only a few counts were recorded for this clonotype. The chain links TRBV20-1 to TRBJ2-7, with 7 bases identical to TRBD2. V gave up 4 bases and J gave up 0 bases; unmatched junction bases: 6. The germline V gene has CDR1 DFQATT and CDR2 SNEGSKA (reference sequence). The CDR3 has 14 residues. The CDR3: CSANRDYFSYEQYF. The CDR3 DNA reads TGCAGTGCTAACCGGGACTACTTCTCCTACGAGCAGTACTTC.

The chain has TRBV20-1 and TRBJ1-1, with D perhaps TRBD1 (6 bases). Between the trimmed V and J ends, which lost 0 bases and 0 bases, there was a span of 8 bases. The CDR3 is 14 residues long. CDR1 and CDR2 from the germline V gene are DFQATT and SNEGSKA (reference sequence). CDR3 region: CSARDTGMNTEAFF. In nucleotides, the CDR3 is TGCAGTGCTAGAGATACAGGGATGAACACTGAAGCTTTCTTT.

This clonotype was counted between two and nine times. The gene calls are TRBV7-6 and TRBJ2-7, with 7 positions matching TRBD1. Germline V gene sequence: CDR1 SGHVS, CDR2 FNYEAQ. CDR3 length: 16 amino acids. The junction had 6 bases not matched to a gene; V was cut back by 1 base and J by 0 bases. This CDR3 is CASSLGRTGLSYEQYF. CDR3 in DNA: TGTGCCAGCAGCTTAGGAAGGACAGGACTCTCCTACGAGCAGTACTTC.

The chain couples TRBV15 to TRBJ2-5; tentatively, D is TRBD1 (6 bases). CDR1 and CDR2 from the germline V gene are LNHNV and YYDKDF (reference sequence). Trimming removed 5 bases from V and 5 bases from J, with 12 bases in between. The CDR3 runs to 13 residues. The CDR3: CATSQGNWETQYF. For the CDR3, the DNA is TGTGCCACCAGCCAGGGGAATTGGGAGACCCAGTACTTC.

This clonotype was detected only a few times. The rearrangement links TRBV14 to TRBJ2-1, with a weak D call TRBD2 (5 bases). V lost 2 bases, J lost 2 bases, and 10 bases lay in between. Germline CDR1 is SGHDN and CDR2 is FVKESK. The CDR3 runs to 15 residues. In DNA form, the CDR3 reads TGTGCCAGCAGCCAACTAGAGGGAGCCTACAATGAGCAGTTCTTC. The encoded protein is CASSQLEGAYNEQFF.